The T cell receptor beta chain under discussion was sequenced for a study of blood T cell repertoires in COVID-19. Looking at the study overall: The analysed material was cDNA or gDNA that came from T cells, B-cell-depleted T cells, or PBMCs.

Researchers sorted participants into cohorts using their self-reported clinical history. Donors in Cohort 3 who had recovered were those with two negative PCRs, healthcare professional clearance, or resolution of their symptoms. This CDR3 is built from 18 residues. V dropped 3 bases and J dropped 2; count of bases not matched to a gene: 11. Germline CDR1 reads SGHVS; CDR2 reads FQNEAQ. Profiling relied on immunoSEQ multiplex PCR, and the TCRdb table lists in-frame clones only, not all of them. The data hold roughly 260,000 clones, with 80% to 90% observed a single time. This TCR was sampled from a woman between 50 and 59 years old who had recovered from COVID-19. This chain connects TRBV7-8 to TRBJ2-1; 9 positions match TRBD1. The sequencing sample was made of PBMCs or T cells enriched from blood (not recorded which). In DNA form, the CDR3 reads TGTGCCAGCAGCTTTTGGTCTAGGACAGGGGAGACCTACAATGAGCAGTTCTTC. The encoded protein is CASSFWSRTGETYNEQFF. The entire variable domain, with the rest obtained from reference TRBV7-8 and TRBJ2-1, is as follows: GAGVSQSPRYKVAKRGQDVALRCDPISGHVSLFWYQQALGQGPEFLTYFQNEAQLDKSGLPSDRFFAERPEGSVSTLKIQRTQQEDSAVYLCASSFWSRTGETYNEQFFGPGTRLTVL.